The T cell receptor (beta chain) under discussion was sequenced for a study of T cell responses to AZD1222 COVID-19 vaccine (dated by TCRdb to the early 2020s). Background on the whole study: AZD1222 recipients with second doses at about 4 weeks or about 12 weeks were pooled, because spike-specific TCR depth and breadth did not differ between schedules. TCR sequencing covered 230 or so trial participants: 207 given two doses of AZD1222 and about 26 given two doses of MenACWY control vaccine. Trial participants were enrolled by age into subgroups of 18-55, 56-69 and 70-plus years, and about 150, 27 and 61 TCR-sequenced participants, respectively, were included in these subgroups. Study-wide conclusions, independent of this receptor: Vaccine-associated CD4 TCRs spanned the whole spike protein, with dominant responses in regions 160-218 and 743-854. A significant rise in spike-specific TCR breadth and depth was observed after two AZD1222 doses relative to day 0 and relative to MenACWY recipients. Nearly half of unique spike-specific TCRs reportedly recognized epitopes outside regions mutated in the B.1.351 and B.1.1.7 variants. Because no day 14 peak-response samples were available, repertoires were characterized only after the peak T cell response. Participants were mostly white British, with more females than males. The authors suggested clonal diversity may have been underestimated. Conclusions about previously exposed vaccinees are limited because only a handful of AZD1222 recipients were SARS-CoV-2 seropositive at baseline. The 56-69-year group was small, and its depth increase did not reach significance, likely because of low power.

In light of the paper, this sample's time point label describes: baseline before first vaccination. Vaccinee samples were obtained from the UK trials COV001 and COV002, which included a single-blind randomized controlled phase 2/3 trial of AZD1222 (ChAdOx1 nCoV-19) in healthy adults. For TCRbeta chain sequencing, PBMC samples were collected from trial participants at day 0 and at day 28 after the second dose. Comment on this clone: The clone's antigen remains unknown. It has no much larger one-base neighbor in the sample; base qualities were not kept.

The CDR3 regions of human TCRbeta chains were analyzed by immunosequencing. In the paper's pipeline: Repertoire TCRs were checked for matches against a reference library of SARS-CoV-2-specific TCRs that had been generated using the MIRA antigen-specificity platform. Breadth meant the fraction of unique TCRs that were SARS-CoV-2-associated, whereas depth meant the fraction of total T cells that were SARS-CoV-2-associated. Using the MIRA data, each spike-specific TCR was assigned both to the spike region to which the TCR was reactive and to a CD4 or CD8 class. Log10-transformed breadth and depth values were compared by one-way ANOVA with Sidak's multiple comparisons tests. As stored in TCRdb, this immuneACCESS dataset retains in-frame rearrangements with V and J assigned. A fraction of the clones does not appear; measured against another copy, unresolved V genes explain less than half of the discrepancy, and the remainder lacks a known reason. Clone size and V and J calls were adopted from that table, with D and trimming inferred from the DNA. This sample holds about 120,000 clones; 80% to 90% were observed only once. Clones ranked in the top ten supply about 10% of the sample.

The clonotype comes from an adult in good health. The starting material was peripheral blood, obtained on day 0 of AZD1222 vaccination.

CDR3 protein: CASSSTVPGELFF. In nucleotide form, the sequence is TGTGCCAGCAGCTCGACAGTCCCCGGGGAGCTGTTTTTT. Rearrangement joined TRBV13 to TRBJ2-2, and the D gene may be TRBD1, 5 bases matching. From its cysteine to its phenylalanine, the CDR3 spans 13 amino acids. This entry keeps only the CDR3 DNA: 39 bases, framed from base 1. CDR1 PRHDT and CDR2 FYEKMQ are derived from the germline V gene (reference sequence). V sheds 4 bases and J sheds 6 bases, leaving 9 bases between their ends. This CDR3, with the reference TRBV13 and TRBJ2-2 proteins standing in past its ends, gives the full variable domain AAGVIQSPRHLIKEKRETATLKCYPIPRHDTVYWYQQGPGQDPQFLISFYEKMQSDKGSIPDRFSAQQFSDYHSELNMSSLELGDSALYFCASSSTVPGELFFGEGSRLTVL.